This T cell receptor beta chain was identified during a study of T-cell reconstitution after alpha-beta-depleted transplantation in children. The J segment lost 3 bases and the V segment lost 4 bases, leaving 8 bases of the junction unmatched. This CDR3 region has 16 residues. Broader study findings: At the one-year point after transplant, T-cell counts and TCRbeta diversity were found to come mostly from T cells that had been newly produced.

The library targeted TCRbeta and was prepared with unique molecular identifiers. MiXCR, run by TCRdb on the PCR reads, gives a single entry per CDR3 protein. Of under 75,000 distinct CDR3 sequences detected, approximately 10% appear once; the ten largest clones hold roughly an eighth. This clonotype was detected ten times or more. Its specificity is not known. This sequence joins TRBV12-3 or TRBV12-4 and TRBJ2-2, with 7 bases identical to TRBD2. Here the sequenced sample was PBMCs, taken before TCRalphabeta/CD19-depleted stem cell transplant. This sequence originates from a boy aged 5-17 years with acute myeloid leukemia, due to receive a stem cell transplant. The CDR3 region has the DNA TGTGCCAGCAGTTCCCCTTGGGGGGGAGACACCGGGGAGCTGTTTTTT. Translated, it gives CASSSPWGGDTGELFF.